A selection of T cell receptor beta chains follows, all from one sample in a study of T cell repertoires in cytomegalovirus infection. TCRdb used MiXCR to reprocess the reads, holding one entry per CDR3 protein. The sample contains roughly 990,000 distinct CDR3 sequences, approximately 30% of which appear only once. No antigen has been assigned to these receptors. The source material was cultured CD8+ T cells from PBMCs, sampled from culture after CMV antigen stimulation. These receptors were taken from a human donor in good health (CMV status not recorded). Some clones in this sample may be carry-over from other donors' samples. Both conserved end residues are part of each CDR3. A D gene is named only where the DNA matches it firmly. Rows may omit the clone size; those that give it use once, few, many or a size class.

clone size: NA
D gene: NA
J gene: TRBJ2-3
V gene: TRBV15
CDR3 DNA: TGTGCCACCAGCAGAGAGTTTGGGGGGTTCACAGATACGCAGTATTTT
CDR3 protein: CATSREFGGFTDTQYF

clone size: few
D gene: NA
J gene: TRBJ1-1
V gene: TRBV20-1
CDR3 DNA: TGCAGTGCTAGAGCCATGGGGGGGAACACTGAAGCTTTCTTT
CDR3 protein: CSARAMGGNTEAFF

clone size: NA
D gene: NA
J gene: TRBJ2-2
V gene: TRBV7-6
CDR3 DNA: TGTACCAGCAGCTTAGCAACAGGGATTCGCGGGGAGCTGTTTTTT
CDR3 protein: CTSSLATGIRGELFF

clone size: NA
D gene: NA
J gene: TRBJ2-5
V gene: TRBV5-1
CDR3 DNA: TGCGCCAGCAGCTTGGACGTTGGTGGCGGAGAAGAGACCCAGTACTTC
CDR3 protein: CASSLDVGGGEETQYF

clone size: NA
D gene: NA
J gene: TRBJ2-1
V gene: TRBV28
CDR3 DNA: TGTGCCAGCAGTTCTGGGGGGGGGGGGGGGGGCCTGGAGAATGAGCAGTTCTTC
CDR3 protein: CASSSGGGGGGLENEQFF

clone size: NA
D gene: TRBD1
J gene: TRBJ2-1
V gene: TRBV4-2
CDR3 DNA: TGTGCCAGCAGCCAAGATCTGGGCCCGGGACAGGGACATTTTGAGCAGTTCTTC
CDR3 protein: CASSQDLGPGQGHFEQFF

clone size: many
D gene: NA
J gene: TRBJ1-2
V gene: TRBV7-9
CDR3 DNA: TGTGCCAGCAGCCAGGGCAGGGGCGACTATGGCTACACCTTC
CDR3 protein: CASSQGRGDYGYTF

clone size: few
D gene: TRBD2
J gene: TRBJ2-1
V gene: TRBV6-1
CDR3 DNA: TGTGCCAGCAGCCTTCTTCGGGGGGACTACAATGAGCAGTTCTTC
CDR3 protein: CASSLLRGDYNEQFF

clone size: NA
D gene: NA
J gene: TRBJ1-1
V gene: TRBV12-3/TRBV12-4
CDR3 DNA: TGTGCCAGCAGCCCGTTGGGGGTCGAAGCTTTCTTT
CDR3 protein: CASSPLGVEAFF

clone size: NA
D gene: TRBD2
J gene: TRBJ2-5
V gene: TRBV7-8
CDR3 DNA: TGTGTCAGCAGCTTCCCACTAGCGGGGCCACAAGAGACCCAGTACTTC
CDR3 protein: CVSSFPLAGPQETQYF

clone size: few
D gene: TRBD2
J gene: TRBJ2-3
V gene: TRBV12-3/TRBV12-4
CDR3 DNA: TGTGCCAGCAGTTTCAAGCGGGACGGCACAGATACGCAGTATTTT
CDR3 protein: CASSFKRDGTDTQYF

clone size: few
D gene: TRBD2
J gene: TRBJ2-5
V gene: TRBV7-7
CDR3 DNA: TGTGCTAGCAGCCCTACTGCGGGGGAAGAGACCCAGTACTTC
CDR3 protein: CASSPTAGEETQYF

clone size: NA
D gene: TRBD2
J gene: TRBJ2-1
V gene: TRBV7-9
CDR3 DNA: TGTGCCAGCAGCTCGGAGACTAGCGGGGAGTCTGGCAATGAGCAGTTCTTC
CDR3 protein: CASSSETSGESGNEQFF

clone size: few
D gene: TRBD1
J gene: TRBJ2-3
V gene: TRBV6-2/TRBV6-3
CDR3 DNA: TGTGCCAGCAGTGATGACAGGGGGAGCACAGATACGCAGTATTTT
CDR3 protein: CASSDDRGSTDTQYF

clone size: few
D gene: NA
J gene: TRBJ1-5
V gene: TRBV19
CDR3 DNA: TGTGCCAGTAGTATAGCCGAGGGAGCGCCCCAGCATTTT
CDR3 protein: CASSIAEGAPQHF

clone size: NA
D gene: NA
J gene: TRBJ1-1
V gene: TRBV6-2/TRBV6-3
CDR3 DNA: TGTGCCAGCCGTCCGGAGGGGCGCTACACTGAAGCTTTCTTT
CDR3 protein: CASRPEGRYTEAFF

clone size: few
D gene: TRBD1
J gene: TRBJ2-7
V gene: TRBV2
CDR3 DNA: TGTGCCAGCAGAACCTGGACAGGGTCTACTTACGAGCAGTACTTC
CDR3 protein: CASRTWTGSTYEQYF

clone size: few
D gene: TRBD1
J gene: TRBJ1-2
V gene: TRBV19
CDR3 DNA: TGTGCCAGTAGTACCCCCGGGACAGCCTATGGCTACACCTTC
CDR3 protein: CASSTPGTAYGYTF

clone size: NA
D gene: NA
J gene: TRBJ1-5
V gene: TRBV12-3/TRBV12-4
CDR3 DNA: TGTGCCAACAGCCTAGGTGGGCTCAATCAGCCCCAGCATTTT
CDR3 protein: CANSLGGLNQPQHF

clone size: NA
D gene: TRBD1
J gene: TRBJ1-2
V gene: TRBV12-3/TRBV12-4
CDR3 DNA: TGTGCCAGCAACAACGGGACAGACGATAACTATGGCTACACCTTC
CDR3 protein: CASNNGTDDNYGYTF

clone size: NA
D gene: NA
J gene: TRBJ2-1
V gene: TRBV18
CDR3 DNA: TGTGCCAGCTCACCACCGGAGAGGGGTGAGCAGTTCTTC
CDR3 protein: CASSPPERGEQFF

clone size: NA
D gene: TRBD1
J gene: TRBJ2-1
V gene: TRBV5-6
CDR3 DNA: TGTACCAGCAGCGTCGAGCCAGGGGGCCCCTACTACAATGAGCAGTTCTTC
CDR3 protein: CTSSVEPGGPYYNEQFF

clone size: few
D gene: NA
J gene: TRBJ1-1
V gene: TRBV7-9
CDR3 DNA: TGTGCCAGCAGGATTACGGCGGAAGCTTTCTTT
CDR3 protein: CASRITAEAFF

clone size: NA
D gene: NA
J gene: TRBJ2-1
V gene: TRBV27
CDR3 DNA: TGTGCCAGCAGTTTATTGGGGGGGCCCACCTACAATGAGCAGTTCTTC
CDR3 protein: CASSLLGGPTYNEQFF

clone size: few
D gene: NA
J gene: TRBJ2-2
V gene: TRBV7-9
CDR3 DNA: TGTGCCAGCTTTAGGACGGGGGCGCGTACCGGGGAGCTGTTTTTT
CDR3 protein: CASFRTGARTGELFF

clone size: NA
D gene: TRBD1
J gene: TRBJ1-1
V gene: TRBV27
CDR3 DNA: TGTGCCAGCAGTTCGCTCGGGACAGGGGATTATGAAGCTTTCTTT
CDR3 protein: CASSSLGTGDYEAFF

clone size: NA
D gene: NA
J gene: TRBJ2-7
V gene: TRBV12-3/TRBV12-4
CDR3 DNA: TGTGCCAGCAGTTCGGACGGGCTTGGGTACGAGCAGTACTTC
CDR3 protein: CASSSDGLGYEQYF

clone size: few
D gene: NA
J gene: TRBJ1-6
V gene: TRBV4-3
CDR3 DNA: TGCGCCAGCAGCCAAGATGGCGGAGGCCTGAGCTCCTATAATTCACCCCTCCACTTT
CDR3 protein: CASSQDGGGLSSYNSPLHF

clone size: NA
D gene: TRBD1
J gene: TRBJ2-6
V gene: TRBV6-2/TRBV6-3
CDR3 DNA: TGTGCCAGCAGTTCTCGACAGGGCCCGAGCTCTGGGGCCAACGTCCTGACTTTC
CDR3 protein: CASSSRQGPSSGANVLTF

clone size: NA
D gene: TRBD2
J gene: TRBJ2-7
V gene: TRBV27
CDR3 DNA: TGTGCCAGCACCTTCGCCCGGGGGGACGGGTACGAGCAGTACTTC
CDR3 protein: CASTFARGDGYEQYF

clone size: NA
D gene: NA
J gene: TRBJ2-7
V gene: TRBV10-3
CDR3 DNA: TGTGCCATCAGTGAGCCAGGGGCAAGTACCTACGAGCAGTACTTC
CDR3 protein: CAISEPGASTYEQYF

clone size: NA
D gene: TRBD1
J gene: TRBJ1-2
V gene: TRBV12-5
CDR3 DNA: TGTGCTAGTGGTTTTACATGGGGGACAGGAAATGGCTACACCTTC
CDR3 protein: CASGFTWGTGNGYTF

clone size: once
D gene: TRBD1
J gene: TRBJ2-5
V gene: TRBV4-2
CDR3 DNA: TGTGCCAGCAGCCAAGATATGCGAGGGGGCGCCGGGACCCAGTACTTC
CDR3 protein: CASSQDMRGGAGTQYF

clone size: NA
D gene: NA
J gene: TRBJ2-2
V gene: TRBV27
CDR3 DNA: TGTGCCAGCACCTCGAGGTCGGGGCAGGGATTAGCCGGGGAGCTGTTTTTT
CDR3 protein: CASTSRSGQGLAGELFF

clone size: NA
D gene: NA
J gene: TRBJ1-5
V gene: TRBV19
CDR3 DNA: TGTGCCAGTAGCTGGGGCTATAGCAATCAGCCCCAGCATTTT
CDR3 protein: CASSWGYSNQPQHF

clone size: NA
D gene: NA
J gene: TRBJ1-1
V gene: TRBV12-3/TRBV12-4
CDR3 DNA: TGTGCCAGCAGTTTTCTTACGAATCCGGGCCTCACGGACGCTGAAGCTTTCTTT
CDR3 protein: CASSFLTNPGLTDAEAFF

clone size: NA
D gene: NA
J gene: TRBJ1-2
V gene: TRBV2
CDR3 DNA: TGTGCCAGCCTCCTGGGGGCGTCTGGCTACACCTTC
CDR3 protein: CASLLGASGYTF

clone size: NA
D gene: NA
J gene: TRBJ2-5
V gene: TRBV6-1
CDR3 DNA: TGTGCCAGCAGGGGACGGGACCAAGAGACCCAGTACTTC
CDR3 protein: CASRGRDQETQYF

clone size: NA
D gene: TRBD1
J gene: TRBJ1-2
V gene: TRBV19
CDR3 DNA: TGTGCCAGTAGTTCCTGGGACAGTAACTATGGCTACACCTTC
CDR3 protein: CASSSWDSNYGYTF

clone size: NA
D gene: NA
J gene: TRBJ1-2
V gene: TRBV7-4
CDR3 DNA: TGTGCCAGCAGCTCAACAGTGAAAGGCTATGGCTACACCTTC
CDR3 protein: CASSSTVKGYGYTF

clone size: NA
D gene: NA
J gene: TRBJ2-7
V gene: TRBV29-1
CDR3 DNA: TGCAGCGTTGAGTTTCTCTACGAGCAGTACTTC
CDR3 protein: CSVEFLYEQYF

clone size: once
D gene: NA
J gene: TRBJ1-1
V gene: TRBV6-5
CDR3 DNA: TGTGCCAGCAGTATCAGGGAGGGAACTGAAGCTTTCTTT
CDR3 protein: CASSIREGTEAFF

clone size: few
D gene: TRBD1
J gene: TRBJ1-6
V gene: TRBV27
CDR3 DNA: TGTGCCAGCAGTTTCTACTACAGGGACAGAAATTCACCCCTCCACTTT
CDR3 protein: CASSFYYRDRNSPLHF

clone size: NA
D gene: TRBD1
J gene: TRBJ2-7
V gene: TRBV5-6
CDR3 DNA: TGTGCCAGCAGCTCAGGACAGGGGGACCCCTACGAGCAGTACTTC
CDR3 protein: CASSSGQGDPYEQYF

clone size: once
D gene: NA
J gene: TRBJ1-1
V gene: TRBV10-3
CDR3 DNA: TGTGCCATCAGTGTTGTCGGTGAAGCTTTCTTT
CDR3 protein: CAISVVGEAFF

clone size: few
D gene: NA
J gene: TRBJ1-2
V gene: TRBV27
CDR3 DNA: TGTGCCAGCAGTTTAGCAGGCATTGGCTACACCTTC
CDR3 protein: CASSLAGIGYTF

clone size: NA
D gene: NA
J gene: TRBJ2-1
V gene: TRBV6-1
CDR3 DNA: TGTGCCAGCAGCCCCTCACACCCAAGTTACAATGAGCAGTTCTTC
CDR3 protein: CASSPSHPSYNEQFF

clone size: NA
D gene: TRBD1
J gene: TRBJ2-1
V gene: TRBV4-1
CDR3 DNA: TGCGCCAGCAGTCCCGGACAGGAGCTATACAATGAGCAGTTCTTC
CDR3 protein: CASSPGQELYNEQFF

clone size: NA
D gene: TRBD1
J gene: TRBJ2-1
V gene: TRBV24-1
CDR3 DNA: TGTGCCACCAGTGGGGACAGGGGGCCGGTGAGGAATGAGCAGTTCTTC
CDR3 protein: CATSGDRGPVRNEQFF

clone size: NA
D gene: NA
J gene: TRBJ1-2
V gene: TRBV14
CDR3 DNA: TGTGCCAGCAGCCAAGACGACAGGTACTATGGCTACACCTTC
CDR3 protein: CASSQDDRYYGYTF

clone size: few
D gene: NA
J gene: TRBJ2-1
V gene: TRBV9
CDR3 DNA: TGTGCCAGCAGCGTAGGTCCCAATGAGCAGTTCTTC
CDR3 protein: CASSVGPNEQFF

clone size: NA
D gene: NA
J gene: TRBJ1-5
V gene: TRBV27
CDR3 DNA: TGTGCCAGCAGTTTATCGGTCCTTGGGGATCAGCCCCAGCATTTT
CDR3 protein: CASSLSVLGDQPQHF

clone size: few
D gene: TRBD2
J gene: TRBJ2-1
V gene: TRBV11-3
CDR3 DNA: TGTGCCAGCAGCTTAGAGGGAGCGGGGGTCCACAATGAGCAGTTCTTC
CDR3 protein: CASSLEGAGVHNEQFF

clone size: NA
D gene: NA
J gene: TRBJ2-1
V gene: TRBV28
CDR3 DNA: TGTGCCACCGCGGAGGGGGCATACAATGAGCAGTTCTTC
CDR3 protein: CATAEGAYNEQFF

clone size: NA
D gene: TRBD1
J gene: TRBJ2-3
V gene: TRBV27
CDR3 DNA: TGTGCCAGCAGTTCGTCAGGGGGTACGCAGTATTTT
CDR3 protein: CASSSSGGTQYF

clone size: NA
D gene: TRBD1
J gene: TRBJ1-5
V gene: TRBV6-8
CDR3 DNA: TGTGCCAGCAGCCCAAGATCGCCCGACAGGGGGCGAAGCAATCAGCCCCAGCATTTT
CDR3 protein: CASSPRSPDRGRSNQPQHF

clone size: NA
D gene: NA
J gene: TRBJ2-2
V gene: TRBV24-1
CDR3 DNA: TGTGCCACTTGGGACCCGCACGCCGGGGAGCTGTTTTTT
CDR3 protein: CATWDPHAGELFF